Listed below are T cell receptor beta chains from one sample, sequenced in a study of T cells in Graves' hyperthyroidism and ophthalmopathy. MiXCR, run by TCRdb on the multiplex PCR reads, gives a single entry per CDR3 protein. This sample yields 350,000 to 400,000 distinct CDR3 sequences, of which about 14% are seen a single time; 8% to 13% belongs to the top ten. The sequenced sample consisted of blood. The receptors originated from a woman aged 55-69 years with Graves' hyperthyroidism. Each CDR3 is given with its conserved first and last residue. Fields, in order: V gene, J gene, CDR3 protein.

TRBV6-1	TRBJ2-1	CASRAGGYNEQFF
TRBV18	TRBJ2-5	CASSYQGTQYF
TRBV6-1	TRBJ1-1	CASREPTGAGAEAFF
TRBV7-3	TRBJ2-3	CASSLTYSDTQYF
TRBV27	TRBJ2-7	CASSFTDVVGYEQYF
TRBV20-1	TRBJ2-6	CSARRASGANVLTF
TRBV6-2/TRBV6-3	TRBJ1-1	CASSYSRRSNTEAFF
TRBV25-1	TRBJ2-7	CASARRNEQYF
TRBV20-1	TRBJ2-5	CSARDPKREANLVTQYF
TRBV9	TRBJ2-3	CASSDGADGTDTQYF
TRBV5-1	TRBJ2-3	CASSLDLRNTQYF
TRBV19	TRBJ2-1	CASSIEAGLAAYNEQFF
TRBV11-2	TRBJ2-1	CASSSGYNEQFF
TRBV7-9	TRBJ1-1	CASSFWVGTNTEAFF
TRBV30	TRBJ2-7	CAWRASSYEQYF
TRBV12-3/TRBV12-4	TRBJ1-1	CASSLDQWNTEAFF
TRBV28	TRBJ2-7	CASSSPTNRDRIHEQYF
TRBV6-1	TRBJ1-2	CASSPGPRDYTF
TRBV12-3/TRBV12-4	TRBJ2-3	CASTPGTSGRPSTDTQYF
TRBV2	TRBJ2-2	CASSEWAGYTGELFF
TRBV5-5	TRBJ1-1	CASSLAGHDEAFF
TRBV9	TRBJ2-7	CASSVGPAYEQYF
TRBV3-1	TRBJ2-5	CASSQAGQGLQETQYF
TRBV24-1	TRBJ2-3	CATSDPHPTDTQYF
TRBV4-2	TRBJ2-3	CASSQFLGVAGGPTDTQYF
TRBV7-2	TRBJ2-3	CASSFVGGDTQYF
TRBV13	TRBJ2-3	CASSLIRKVNGADTQYF
TRBV2	TRBJ2-2	CASRGGRTGELFF
TRBV2	TRBJ1-1	CASRNRFTEAFF
TRBV24-1	TRBJ2-3	CATSDFVDWRSPDTQYF
TRBV11-2	TRBJ2-1	CASRNLAGAYNEQFF
TRBV7-3	TRBJ2-7	CASSSIPGFEQYF
TRBV19	TRBJ1-5	CASNLGQGRQPQHF
TRBV3-1	TRBJ2-1	CASSQEVRTGGAYNEQFF
TRBV19	TRBJ1-6	CASSIALGYGSPLHF
TRBV28	TRBJ2-2	CASRRALGTGELFF
TRBV7-3	TRBJ2-1	CASSLSSNLNEQFF
TRBV12-3/TRBV12-4	TRBJ2-2	CASRLGTGGSGAGGWAGELFF
TRBV7-3	TRBJ2-5	CASSLHQQETQYF
TRBV11-2	TRBJ2-7	CASSGFSGRHYEQYF
TRBV10-3	TRBJ1-5	CAISESSPSNQPQHF
TRBV7-6	TRBJ1-2	CASSPRDGNYGYTF
TRBV6-2/TRBV6-3	TRBJ1-1	CASEGFMNTEAFF
TRBV6-1	TRBJ1-2	CASKLGDYYGYTF
TRBV2	TRBJ2-1	CASRRSGTLYNEQFF
TRBV20-1	TRBJ2-7	CSARGGSNEQYF
TRBV28	TRBJ1-6	CASSFGNRNSPLHF
TRBV11-1	TRBJ2-5	CASSPRDPGTQYF
TRBV27	TRBJ2-7	CASSSKTAGGYSYEQYF
TRBV12-3/TRBV12-4	TRBJ2-1	CASSRTGGYNEQFF